The 25 T cell receptor beta chains below all came from one sample that was sequenced in a study of CD8 T cells in ankylosing spondylitis. TCRdb re-derived calls from the 5' RACE reads in MiXCR, one entry per CDR3 protein. The sample shows more than 200,000 distinct CDR3 sequences, about 24% of them seen only once. Sequenced: blood, either unsorted or a sorted T cell fraction (not recorded which). All receptors come from a male donor with ankylosing spondylitis or in good health (not recorded which).

This clonotype has a handful of counts. This sequence joins TRBV7-2 and TRBJ2-1; D gene uncertain. Germline V gene sequence: CDR1 SGHTA, CDR2 FQGNSA. The CDR3 contains 15 residues. With 5 bases removed from V and 0 bases from J, the gap between germline ends came to 11 bases. CDR3 nucleotides: TGTGCCAGCAGCCTTGGGCCAGGCTCCTACAATGAGCAGTTCTTC. The encoded protein is CASSLGPGSYNEQFF.

The rearrangement joins TRBV14 to TRBJ2-3; TRBD2 is a possible D gene (5 bases). Germline V CDR1 and CDR2: SGHDN, FVKESK. The CDR3 length is 14 residues. Trimming took 1 base from V and 4 from J, leaving 9 bases between them. The CDR3 sequence is CASSQVWEPDTQYF. CDR3 sequence (DNA): TGTGCCAGCAGCCAAGTATGGGAGCCAGATACGCAGTATTTT.

The chain has TRBV12-3 or TRBV12-4 and TRBJ2-2, with unresolved D. The length of the CDR3 is 12 residues. Trimming removed 6 bases at V and 7 bases at J, with 9 bases between. The CDR3 is CASRALFGELFF. CDR3 DNA sequence: TGTGCCAGCAGGGCGCTCTTCGGGGAGCTGTTTTTT.

This clonotype was counted at least ten times. This chain joins TRBV12-3 or TRBV12-4 and TRBJ2-7, with D unresolved. The V end lost 6 bases, the J end lost 1 base, and 7 bases lay between the germline ends. The CDR3 runs 12 residues. CDR3 region: CASRATSYEQYF. The CDR3 bases are TGTGCCAGCAGGGCTACGTCCTACGAGCAGTACTTC.

This clonotype was counted only a few times. This sequence joins TRBV12-3 or TRBV12-4 and TRBJ1-6; D gene ambiguous. The V gene lost 7 bases and the J gene lost 6 bases, with 13 bases spanning the gap. The CDR3 extends over 14 amino acids. DNA of the CDR3: TGTGCCAGCACCCCCAGAGCTCCTAATTCACCCCTCCACTTT. Protein: CASTPRAPNSPLHF.

V gene TRBV29-1 combines with J gene TRBJ1-1; tentative D call: TRBD1 (5 bases). Germline CDR1 SQVTM, CDR2 ANQGSEA. V lost 3 bases and J lost 0, with 11 bases in between. The CDR3 length is 14 residues. CDR3 residues: CSVEPGRMNTEAFF. As DNA, the CDR3 is TGCAGCGTTGAGCCGGGACGGATGAACACTGAAGCTTTCTTT. Using reference TRBV29-1 and TRBJ1-1 for the parts outside the CDR3, the full variable domain is SAVISQKPSRDICQRGTSLTIQCQVDSQVTMMFWYRQQPGQSLTLIATANQGSEATYESGFVIDKFPISRPNLTFSTLTVSNMSPEDSSIYLCSVEPGRMNTEAFFGQGTRLTVV.

This clonotype was observed at least ten times. The chain links TRBV20-1 to TRBJ2-2; TRBD1 is a possible D gene (6 bases). This CDR3 has 13 residues. Trimming took 6 bases from V and 3 from J, leaving 11 bases between them. Germline lookup yields CDR1 DFQATT and CDR2 SNEGSKA (reference sequence). CDR3 loop: CSASTGYTGELFF. In nucleotides, the CDR3 is TGCAGTGCCTCGACAGGCTACACCGGGGAGCTGTTTTTT.

This clonotype was detected ten times or more. The V call is TRBV20-1, the J call TRBJ2-5; possibly TRBD1 for D (7 bases). Germline values: CDR1 DFQATT, CDR2 SNEGSKA (reference sequence). Trimming removed 3 bases at V and 4 bases at J, with 21 bases between. The CDR3 sequence is 16 residues long. The CDR3 DNA is TGCAGTGCTAGGGAGGGTCGACAGGGTAGAGGAGAGACCCAGTACTTC. Residues: CSAREGRQGRGETQYF.

This clonotype was detected ten times or more. This rearrangement joins TRBV11-2 to TRBJ2-2; 9 nucleotides line up with TRBD2. V lost 5 bases and J lost 6; bases outside the gene matches: 7. From germline, CDR1 is SGHAT and CDR2 FQNNGV. This CDR3 has 15 residues. CDR3 sequence: CASSLFAGGAGELFF. In nucleotides, the CDR3 is TGTGCCAGCAGCCTCTTTGCGGGGGGGGCCGGGGAGCTGTTTTTT.

This clonotype was observed at least ten times. The chain employs TRBV5-6 and TRBJ2-3, with a possible D match to TRBD2 (5 bases). Germline V CDR1 and CDR2: SGHDT, YYEEEE. The CDR3 contains 15 residues. V was trimmed by 4 bases and J by 3 bases, leaving 15 bases between them. For the CDR3, the DNA is TGTGCCAGCAGCCCCACCGGTCGGACTACAGATACGCAGTATTTT. Protein product: CASSPTGRTTDTQYF.

This clonotype came up many times. The chain couples TRBV29-1 to TRBJ2-5, with a tentative D call TRBD2 (5 bases). There are 11 residues in the CDR3. Trimming took 8 bases from V and 4 from J, leaving 11 bases between them. The germline V gene has CDR1 SQVTM and CDR2 ANQGSEA. CDR3 region: CSLSAGETQYF. The CDR3, as DNA: TGCAGCCTCTCCGCGGGAGAGACCCAGTACTTC.

V and J are TRBV12-3 or TRBV12-4 and TRBJ1-2; D possibly corresponds to TRBD1 (5 bases). Deletions cut 7 bases from V and 7 bases from J, with 13 bases between. CDR3 size: 12 residues. CDR3 DNA sequence: TGTGCCAGCACAATGGGGGGAATTGGCTACACCTTC. Protein: CASTMGGIGYTF.

In this sample, this clonotype turned up many times. J is TRBJ2-3 and V is TRBV20-1; perhaps TRBD2 as D (5 bases). There are 15 residues in the CDR3. The germline V gene encodes CDR1 DFQATT and CDR2 SNEGSKA (reference sequence). CDR3 amino acids: CSARGPLSSTDTQYF. For the CDR3, the DNA is TGCAGCGCCCGGGGTCCATTGTCTAGCACAGATACGCAGTATTTT.

At least ten counts were recorded for this clonotype. The V call is TRBV12-3 or TRBV12-4, the J call TRBJ1-3; D gene unclear. This CDR3 is 11 amino acids long. Trimming cost V 3 bases and J 11 bases, with 8 bases left between them. This CDR3 is CASSLKAPIYF. The CDR3 coding sequence is TGTGCCAGCAGTTTGAAGGCCCCCATATATTTT.

The chain employs TRBV18 and TRBJ2-5; D is undetermined. Trimming stripped 8 bases from V and 5 bases from J, with 9 bases between. The CDR3 is 11 amino acids. Germline CDR1 is KGHSH and CDR2 is LQKENI. CDR3 sequence (DNA): TGTGCCAGCCGTAATGCGGAGACCCAGTACTTC. This encodes CASRNAETQYF. Combining the CDR3 with reference TRBV18 and TRBJ2-5 gives the whole variable domain NAGVMQNPRHLVRRRGQEARLRCSPMKGHSHVYWYRQLPEEGLKFMVYLQKENIIDESGMPKERFSAEFPKEGPSILRIQQVVRGDSAAYFCASRNAETQYFGPGTRLLVL.

Ten or more counts support this clonotype. The chain is built from TRBV20-1 and TRBJ1-2; 7 nucleotides align to TRBD1. Germline values: CDR1 DFQATT, CDR2 SNEGSKA (reference sequence). The J segment lost 3 bases and the V segment lost 3 bases, leaving 7 bases of the junction unmatched. CDR3 length: 14 residues. The CDR3 DNA reads TGCAGTGCTAGGGGCGACAGGGCGTACTATGGCTACACCTTC. As protein: CSARGDRAYYGYTF.

The chain recombines TRBV27 with TRBJ2-1; 7 nucleotides align to TRBD2. CDR1 and CDR2 from the germline V gene are MNHEY and SMNVEV (reference sequence). This CDR3 comprises 14 residues. J was trimmed by 10 bases and V by 1 base; bases with no gene match: 7. CDR3 sequence (DNA): TGTGCCAGCAGTTTATTGGGAGGGGTCGGGGAGCAGTTCTTC. Translation: CASSLLGGVGEQFF.

At least ten counts were recorded for this clonotype. V and J are TRBV7-8 and TRBJ2-3, with D tentatively TRBD2 (6 bases). V was cut by 3 bases and J by 6 bases, with 16 bases left in between. Germline V gene data show CDR1 as SGHVS and CDR2 as FQNEAQ. The CDR3 is 15 amino acids. CDR3 nucleotides: TGTGCCAGCAGCTTCAGGCGGGGTGCCCAGGATACGCAGTATTTT. This sequence encodes CASSFRRGAQDTQYF.

This clonotype has a handful of counts. The chain recombines TRBV20-1 with TRBJ2-3; 9 positions agree with TRBD2. Germline CDR1 and CDR2: DFQATT and SNEGSKA (reference sequence). The CDR3 runs 16 residues. V was clipped by 0 bases and J by 3 bases; unmatched bases: 7. In DNA form, the CDR3 reads TGCAGTGCTAGAGATGCCCAGCGGGGGGCAACAGATACGCAGTATTTT. Its protein is CSARDAQRGATDTQYF.

This clonotype has just a few counts. This rearrangement joins TRBV2 to TRBJ2-7; D is perhaps TRBD2 (6 bases). Germline V gene lookup returns CDR1 SNHLY and CDR2 FYNNEI. The CDR3 contains 12 residues. Deletions cut 7 bases from V and 5 bases from J, with 12 bases between. CDR3: CASIRGLDEQYF. DNA of the CDR3: TGTGCCAGCATAAGGGGACTTGACGAGCAGTACTTC.

The CDR3 bases are TGTGCCAGCAGTCCCCGGGACGGAGAGCGGGGCACAGATACGCAGTATTTT. Protein: CASSPRDGERGTDTQYF. This rearrangement joins TRBV12-3 or TRBV12-4 to TRBJ2-3; the D gene is possibly TRBD2 (6 bases). This CDR3 is built from 17 residues. The ends were cut back, 5 bases at V and 1 base at J, with 19 bases in the middle.

The V call is TRBV15, the J call TRBJ2-7, with D possibly being TRBD1 (5 bases). The V gene's germline CDR1 is LNHNV and CDR2 YYDKDF (reference sequence). The CDR3 loop spans 14 amino acids. The V and J ends lost 0 bases and 4 bases respectively, with 10 bases between them. CDR3 loop: CATSRDRGRYEQYF. In DNA, the CDR3 is TGTGCCACCAGCAGAGATAGGGGCAGGTACGAGCAGTACTTC.

This sequence joins TRBV29-1 and TRBJ2-7; D is ambiguous. This CDR3 has 12 residues. Trimming shortened V by 8 bases and J by 5 bases, and 16 bases separated the two germline ends. Germline V CDR1 and CDR2: SQVTM, ANQGSEA. The CDR3 nucleotides read TGCAGCTCCACGGCCGGTACGAACGAGCAGTACTTC. Translated: CSSTAGTNEQYF.

The genes are TRBV15 and TRBJ2-1; 7 bases line up with TRBD2. Germline V gene sequence: CDR1 LNHNV, CDR2 YYDKDF (reference sequence). Germline trimming cut 3 bases from V and 6 bases from J; bases unmatched to any gene: 8. There are 15 residues in the CDR3. The CDR3 nucleotides are TGTGCCACCAGCAGGCCCGGGACTATTAGCAATGAGCAGTTCTTC. This codes for CATSRPGTISNEQFF.

This sequence joins TRBV29-1 and TRBJ2-1; 9 bases line up with TRBD2. Germline assignment: CDR1 SQVTM and CDR2 ANQGSEA. Germline trimming cut 2 bases from V and 6 bases from J; bases unmatched to any gene: 11. The CDR3 totals 16 residues. CDR3 residues: CSVERRASGEFNEQFF. CDR3 DNA: TGCAGCGTTGAAAGGAGGGCTAGCGGGGAATTCAATGAGCAGTTCTTC.